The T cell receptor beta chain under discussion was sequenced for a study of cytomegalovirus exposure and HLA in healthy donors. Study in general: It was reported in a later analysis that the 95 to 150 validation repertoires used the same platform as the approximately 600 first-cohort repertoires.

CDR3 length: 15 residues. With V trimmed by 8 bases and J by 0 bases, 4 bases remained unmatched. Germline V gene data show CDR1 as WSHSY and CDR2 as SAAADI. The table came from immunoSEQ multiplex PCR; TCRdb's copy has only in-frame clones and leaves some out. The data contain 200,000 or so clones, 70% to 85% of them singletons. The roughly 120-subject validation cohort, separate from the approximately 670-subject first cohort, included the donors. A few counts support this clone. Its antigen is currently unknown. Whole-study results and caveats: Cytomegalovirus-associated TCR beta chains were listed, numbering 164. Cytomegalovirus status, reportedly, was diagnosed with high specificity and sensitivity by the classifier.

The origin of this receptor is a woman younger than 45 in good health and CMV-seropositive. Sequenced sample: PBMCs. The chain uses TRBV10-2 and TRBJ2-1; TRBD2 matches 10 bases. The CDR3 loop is CASVRLAGSYNEQFF. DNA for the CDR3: TGCGCCAGCGTTAGACTAGCGGGCTCCTACAATGAGCAGTTCTTC.